A selection of T cell receptor beta chains follows, all from one sample in a study of cytomegalovirus exposure and HLA in healthy donors. TCRdb's table, derived via immunoSEQ multiplex PCR, lists solely in-frame clones and lacks some. The data hold approximately 140,000 clones, with 65% to 90% observed a single time. Input material: PBMCs. Every receptor here comes from a girl aged 2-10 years in good health and CMV-seronegative. CDR3s leave out the opening cysteine and the closing phenylalanine or tryptophan. The D gene is left open where the match is weak.

d_gene: -; j_gene: TRBJ2-1; v_gene: TRBV4-3; CDR3aa: ASSQDNGGLGSNEQF
d_gene: TRBD2; j_gene: TRBJ2-5; v_gene: TRBV27; CDR3aa: ASSSRGLAGGPQY
d_gene: -; j_gene: TRBJ1-2; v_gene: TRBV6-5; CDR3aa: ASRPPGTPYGYT
d_gene: TRBD2; j_gene: TRBJ2-7; v_gene: TRBV4-2; CDR3aa: ASSQEETSGGGWQY
d_gene: -; j_gene: TRBJ1-1; v_gene: TRBV6-5; CDR3aa: ASSYDERRNTEAF
d_gene: TRBD2; j_gene: TRBJ2-5; v_gene: TRBV5-1; CDR3aa: ASSLEPVVAGGGYQETQY
d_gene: TRBD1; j_gene: TRBJ1-4; v_gene: TRBV30; CDR3aa: AWNPQGGAEKLF
d_gene: TRBD1; j_gene: TRBJ2-3; v_gene: TRBV29-1; CDR3aa: SVECTPPRDRGPLDTQY
d_gene: TRBD2; j_gene: TRBJ2-3; v_gene: TRBV10-3; CDR3aa: AISESLAGIYTDTQY
d_gene: TRBD2; j_gene: TRBJ2-3; v_gene: TRBV30; CDR3aa: AWLGTSGRGGTDTQY
d_gene: TRBD2; j_gene: TRBJ2-2; v_gene: TRBV7-2; CDR3aa: ASSLLAGGPGTGELF
d_gene: -; j_gene: TRBJ2-1; v_gene: TRBV6-5; CDR3aa: ASSYRGTEQF
d_gene: -; j_gene: TRBJ2-7; v_gene: TRBV25-1; CDR3aa: ASSESYTYEQY
d_gene: TRBD2; j_gene: TRBJ2-7; v_gene: TRBV5-1; CDR3aa: ASATSRGVYYEQH
d_gene: -; j_gene: TRBJ1-1; v_gene: TRBV7-3; CDR3aa: ASSSDRNTEAF
d_gene: TRBD1; j_gene: TRBJ1-2; v_gene: TRBV28; CDR3aa: ASSYRQGDGYT
d_gene: -; j_gene: TRBJ2-1; v_gene: TRBV4-1; CDR3aa: ASSQGALEGFTYNEQF
d_gene: TRBD1; j_gene: TRBJ2-1; v_gene: TRBV15; CDR3aa: ATSRGGQGGYNEQF
d_gene: TRBD2; j_gene: TRBJ2-6; v_gene: TRBV28; CDR3aa: ASTFSILAGYRFSGANVLT
d_gene: -; j_gene: TRBJ1-3; v_gene: TRBV7-2; CDR3aa: ASSLGAGNTIY
d_gene: -; j_gene: TRBJ1-5; v_gene: TRBV5-8; CDR3aa: ASSLERDSNQPQH
d_gene: -; j_gene: TRBJ2-7; v_gene: TRBV18; CDR3aa: ASSPLTGQGSEQY
d_gene: TRBD1; j_gene: TRBJ1-2; v_gene: TRBV10-3; CDR3aa: AISESTRGPISGYT
d_gene: TRBD1; j_gene: TRBJ1-3; v_gene: TRBV27; CDR3aa: ASSLDRGRGNTIY
d_gene: -; j_gene: TRBJ2-1; v_gene: TRBV5-1; CDR3aa: ASSLESRDNEQF
d_gene: -; j_gene: TRBJ1-2; v_gene: TRBV2; CDR3aa: ASEGTAYGYT
d_gene: TRBD1; j_gene: TRBJ2-2; v_gene: TRBV5-4; CDR3aa: ASSYDRGPAGELF